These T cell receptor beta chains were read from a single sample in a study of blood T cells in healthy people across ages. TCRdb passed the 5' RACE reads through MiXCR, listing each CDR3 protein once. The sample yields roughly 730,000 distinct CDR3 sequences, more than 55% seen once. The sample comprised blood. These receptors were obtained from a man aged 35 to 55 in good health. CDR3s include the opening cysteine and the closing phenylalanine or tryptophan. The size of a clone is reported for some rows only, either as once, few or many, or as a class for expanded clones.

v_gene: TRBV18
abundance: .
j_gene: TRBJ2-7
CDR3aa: CASSPLRGGDYEQYF

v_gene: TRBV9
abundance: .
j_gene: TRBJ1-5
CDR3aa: CASSAPQHF

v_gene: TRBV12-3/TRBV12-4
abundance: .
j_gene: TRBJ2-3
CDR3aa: CASSHRGGDTQYF

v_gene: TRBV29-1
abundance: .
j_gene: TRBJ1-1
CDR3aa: CSVQGAEAFF

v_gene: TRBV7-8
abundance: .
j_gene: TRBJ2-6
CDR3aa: CASRTGGSTDSTLQRSGANVLTF

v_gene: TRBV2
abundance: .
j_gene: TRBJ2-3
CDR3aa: CASSDLGLGSTDTQYF

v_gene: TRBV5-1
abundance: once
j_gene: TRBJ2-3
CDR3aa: CASSLEVAGDTQYF

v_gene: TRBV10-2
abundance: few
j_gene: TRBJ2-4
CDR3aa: CASRLAGGLEQYF

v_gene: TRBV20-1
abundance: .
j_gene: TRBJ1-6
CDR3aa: CSARDPTAGTTNSPLHF

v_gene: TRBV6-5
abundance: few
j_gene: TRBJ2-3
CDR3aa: CASRPVAASTDTQYF

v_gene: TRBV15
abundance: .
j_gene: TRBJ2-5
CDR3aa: CATSSRDYSGEQYF

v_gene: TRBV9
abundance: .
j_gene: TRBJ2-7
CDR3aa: CASSPDSGVYEQYF

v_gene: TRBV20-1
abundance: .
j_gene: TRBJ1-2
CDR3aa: CSARAVSGAYTF

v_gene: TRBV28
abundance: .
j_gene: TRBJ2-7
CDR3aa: CASSLNRPPRSEQYF

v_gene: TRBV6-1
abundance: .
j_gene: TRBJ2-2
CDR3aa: CASSELLQGANTGELFF

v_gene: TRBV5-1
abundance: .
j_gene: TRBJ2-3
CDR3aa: CASTRRQNTDTQYF

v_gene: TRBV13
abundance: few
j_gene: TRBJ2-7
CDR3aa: CASSVLAGAYEQYF

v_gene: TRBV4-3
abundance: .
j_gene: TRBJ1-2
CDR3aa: CASSQEGQFNYGYTF

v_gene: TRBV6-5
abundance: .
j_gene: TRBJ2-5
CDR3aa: CASSSTGQIVQETQYF

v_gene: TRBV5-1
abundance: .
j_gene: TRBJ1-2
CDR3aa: CASSYVGSENYGYTF

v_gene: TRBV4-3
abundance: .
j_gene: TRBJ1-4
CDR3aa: CASSQEGARGEKLFF

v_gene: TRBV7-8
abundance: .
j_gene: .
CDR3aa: CASRLTGSNEQYF

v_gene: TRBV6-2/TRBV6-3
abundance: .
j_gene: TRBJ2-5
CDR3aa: CASSSRTGIFQETQYF

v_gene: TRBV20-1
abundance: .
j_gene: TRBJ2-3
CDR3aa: CSFLAGTGGMDTQYF

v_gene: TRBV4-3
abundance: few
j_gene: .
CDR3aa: CASSQELARSYNEQYF

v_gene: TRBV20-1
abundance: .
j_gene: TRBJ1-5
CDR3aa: CSAREPGVVYQPQHF

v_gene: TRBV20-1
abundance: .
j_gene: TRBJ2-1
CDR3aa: CSAIPLAGVGNEQFF

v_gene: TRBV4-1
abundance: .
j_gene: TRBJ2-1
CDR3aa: CASSRVEGADKQFF

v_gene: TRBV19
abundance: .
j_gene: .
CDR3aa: CASSSIDLREELDFAYEQYF

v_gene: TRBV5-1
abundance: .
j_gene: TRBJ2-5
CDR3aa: CASSFGSSQETQYF

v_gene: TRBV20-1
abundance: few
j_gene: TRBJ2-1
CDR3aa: CSALSGLESYNEQFF

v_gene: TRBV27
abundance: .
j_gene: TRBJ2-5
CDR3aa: CASSFRGGWETQYF